The rows below give T cell receptor beta chains drawn from one sample of a study of radiotherapy plus CTLA-4 blockade in lung cancer. Assay: immunoSEQ multiplex PCR; the TCRdb copy retains only in-frame clones and omits some. The sample lists around 37,000 clones; 55% to 75% were seen once. This sample comprised peripheral blood, obtained from a patient treated with radiotherapy plus ipilimumab. These receptor sequences come from a human donor with non-small cell lung cancer who had stable disease on radiotherapy plus ipilimumab. The CDR3 runs from the conserved cysteine through the conserved F or W. D genes are given only for firm matches. Some rows have no size entry. The others give once, few or many, or a class for an expanded clone.

V gene	D gene	J gene	clone size	CDR3 length	CDR3 protein	CDR3 DNA
TRBV30	NA	TRBJ2-3	NA	15	CAWSVFAALGDTQYF	TGTGCCTGGAGTGTCTTTGCGGCCCTCGGGGATACGCAGTATTTT
TRBV4-1	TRBD1	TRBJ2-5	once	15	CASSQDWGQQETQYF	TGCGCCAGCAGCCAAGATTGGGGACAGCAAGAGACCCAGTACTTC
TRBV11-1	NA	TRBJ2-7	few	13	CASSLAGAAEQYF	TGTGCCAGCAGCTTAGCTGGGGCCGCCGAGCAGTACTTC
TRBV25-1	NA	TRBJ1-4	NA	15	CASSEVAATNEKLFF	TGTGCCAGCAGTGAAGTGGCAGCAACTAATGAAAAACTGTTTTTT
TRBV7-9	NA	TRBJ1-1	NA	11	CASSTREVAFF	TGTGCCAGCAGCACCAGGGAAGTAGCTTTCTTT
TRBV18	TRBD2	TRBJ2-7	NA	14	CASSGLAGGDEQYF	TGTGCCAGCTCAGGGCTAGCGGGGGGAGACGAGCAGTACTTC
TRBV9	TRBD1	TRBJ2-6	NA	16	CASSAQTGAGANVLTF	TGTGCCAGCAGCGCCCAGACAGGGGCAGGGGCCAACGTCCTGACTTTC
TRBV19	NA	TRBJ1-2	NA	17	CASSLAGGAHSPNGYTF	TGTGCCAGTAGTTTGGCGGGAGGGGCACACTCCCCCAATGGCTACACCTTC
TRBV7-9	NA	TRBJ2-5	NA	15	CASSLSGGAGETQYF	TGTGCCAGCAGCTTAAGTGGGGGGGCCGGAGAGACCCAGTACTTC
TRBV7-8	TRBD1	TRBJ1-1	few	14	CASSEGQGHTEAFF	TGTGCCAGCAGCGAGGGACAGGGGCACACTGAAGCTTTCTTT
TRBV25-1	TRBD1	TRBJ1-5	NA	16	CASSECLGQGNQPQHF	TGTGCCAGCAGTGAATGCCTCGGACAGGGAAATCAGCCCCAGCATTTT
TRBV9	TRBD1	TRBJ2-5	NA	17	CASSRIPGQGRGETQYF	TGTGCCAGCAGCCGAATACCGGGACAGGGCCGGGGAGAGACCCAGTACTTC
TRBV7-2	NA	TRBJ1-2	NA	12	CASSLGALGYTF	TGTGCCAGCAGCTTAGGGGCGCTTGGCTACACCTTC
TRBV29-1	NA	TRBJ1-1	NA	13	CSVETGRRTEAFF	TGCAGCGTTGAAACAGGGCGCCGGACTGAAGCTTTCTTT
TRBV6-6	NA	TRBJ1-1	NA	15	CASSYPPGGNTEAFF	TGTGCCAGCAGTTACCCCCCGGGGGGGAACACTGAAGCTTTCTTT
TRBV5-8	NA	TRBJ1-5	few	14	CASSSNSYNQPQHF	TGTGCCAGCAGCTCTAACAGTTACAATCAGCCCCAGCATTTT
TRBV7-9	NA	TRBJ1-2	NA	14	CASSLQGPLDGNTF	TGTGCCAGCAGCTTACAGGGGCCGCTCGACGGAAACACCTTC
TRBV7-9	TRBD1	TRBJ1-2	once	15	CASSLGAQGAYGYTF	TGTGCCAGCAGCTTAGGAGCGCAGGGGGCTTATGGCTACACCTTC
TRBV7-2	TRBD1	TRBJ1-6	few	15	CASSREWDSNSPLHF	TGTGCCAGCAGCCGCGAATGGGACAGTAATTCACCCCTCCACTTT
TRBV6-1	NA	TRBJ2-3	NA	14	CASSIEWTADTQYF	TGTGCCAGCAGCATTGAATGGACAGCAGATACGCAGTATTTT
TRBV4-3	TRBD2	TRBJ2-1	NA	16	CASSQDTSGGYNEQFF	TGCGCCAGCAGCCAGGACACTAGCGGGGGATACAATGAGCAGTTCTTC
TRBV19	NA	TRBJ2-5	NA	11	CASSFRETQYF	TGTGCCAGTAGTTTCCGAGAGACCCAGTACTTC
TRBV25-1	TRBD2	TRBJ2-3	NA	11	CASRRGGTQYF	TGTGCCAGCCGGCGCGGGGGGACGCAGTATTTT
TRBV5-1	TRBD1	TRBJ2-3	medium-sized	18	CASSLANPTGEGADTQYF	TGCGCCAGCAGCTTGGCCAACCCGACAGGGGAAGGAGCAGATACGCAGTATTTT
TRBV29-1	TRBD2	TRBJ2-3	NA	15	CSATGTSGDTDTQYF	TGCAGCGCCACGGGGACTAGCGGGGACACAGATACGCAGTATTTT
TRBV10-3	NA	TRBJ1-1	NA	12	CAISDFSAEAFF	TGTGCCATCAGTGATTTTAGCGCTGAAGCTTTCTTT
TRBV5-1	NA	TRBJ2-2	NA	13	CASRWGQGGELFF	TGCGCCAGCAGATGGGGGCAGGGCGGGGAGCTGTTTTTT
TRBV2	NA	TRBJ2-5	NA	16	CASSEILGASQETQYF	TGTGCCAGCAGTGAAATCTTAGGAGCCTCACAAGAGACCCAGTACTTC
TRBV14	NA	TRBJ1-2	NA	15	CASSQVEGHRDGYTF	TGTGCCAGCAGCCAAGTTGAAGGCCATCGGGATGGCTACACCTTC
TRBV18	TRBD1	TRBJ2-7	NA	15	CASSSSGTGVYEQYF	TGTGCCAGCTCAAGCTCCGGGACAGGGGTATACGAGCAGTACTTC
TRBV11-1	NA	TRBJ2-7	NA	12	CASGPSTYEQYF	TGTGCCAGCGGTCCCAGTACCTACGAGCAGTACTTC
TRBV4-3	TRBD1	TRBJ1-5	NA	15	CASSQVAGQNQPQHF	TGCGCCAGCAGCCAAGTGGCGGGACAGAATCAGCCCCAGCATTTT